The 18 T cell receptor beta chains reported below all come from one sample, sequenced in a study of blood T cells in healthy people across ages. Alongside a J-beta primer mix, a sample-barcoded 5' primer served in a second PCR lasting about 6 to 12 cycles. TCRdb reprocessed the 5' RACE reads with MiXCR, giving one entry per CDR3 protein. The sample includes some 690,000 distinct CDR3 sequences, 20% to 25% of them seen just once. Sequenced sample: blood. These receptors all come from a man aged 65-85 years in good health.

The rearrangement joins TRBV2 to TRBJ2-5; no clear D gene. The CDR3 length is 13 residues. The germline V gene encodes CDR1 SNHLY and CDR2 FYNNEI. V lost 7 bases, J lost 3 bases, and 12 bases lay in between. The CDR3 is CASTAAGEETQYF. Written as DNA, the CDR3 is TGTGCCAGCACGGCCGCCGGAGAAGAGACCCAGTACTTC.

In this sample, this clonotype turned up a few times. The chain combines TRBV5-6 with TRBJ1-2; D is unclear. Trimming removed 4 bases from V and 0 bases from J, with 19 bases in between. The CDR3 runs to 17 residues. Germline V gene lookup returns CDR1 SGHDT and CDR2 YYEEEE. CDR3: CASSPRRVGAANYGYTF. CDR3 DNA: TGTGCCAGCAGCCCCAGAAGGGTTGGAGCAGCTAACTATGGCTACACCTTC.

The J gene is TRBJ2-2, the V gene TRBV9; D remains ambiguous. This CDR3 has 16 residues. V lost 2 bases to trimming and J lost 0 bases, with 11 bases between them. Germline V gene sequence: CDR1 SGDLS, CDR2 YYNGEE. The CDR3 protein is CASSVMADPNTGELFF. The CDR3 DNA is TGTGCCAGCAGCGTTATGGCGGACCCGAACACCGGGGAGCTGTTTTTT.

A few counts support this clonotype. The rearrangement uses TRBV5-1 and TRBJ1-2; weak D call: TRBD1 (5 bases). CDR3 length: 15 amino acids. Germline lookup yields CDR1 SGHRS and CDR2 YFSETQ. The V and J ends lost 2 bases and 4 bases respectively, with 15 bases between them. DNA for the CDR3: TGCGCCAGCAGCTTTTCCGGGACTGATGGCTATGGCTACACCTTC. It specifies CASSFSGTDGYGYTF.

This sequence joins TRBV20-1 and TRBJ2-5, with 12 bases lining up with TRBD2. The DNA end is more similar to TRBJ2-1, so the J call may be wrong. Germline CDR1 and CDR2: DFQATT and SNEGSKA (reference sequence). The CDR3 is 14 amino acids. CDR3: CSARVPSGRDEQFF. DNA of the CDR3: TGCAGTGCTAGAGTGCCTAGCGGGAGGGATGAGCAGTTCTTC.

This chain connects TRBV29-1 to TRBJ2-3, with 8 bases identical to TRBD2. Germline V gene sequence: CDR1 SQVTM, CDR2 ANQGSEA. This CDR3 comprises 13 residues. The CDR3 DNA reads TGCAGTGGGCGGGGGGCCCGCACAGATACGCAGTATTTT. This sequence encodes CSGRGARTDTQYF.

This clonotype appeared a few times. V gene TRBV7-3 combines with J gene TRBJ2-1; no reliable D call. V was pared by 2 bases and J by 7 bases, with 9 bases between. CDR1 is SGHTA and CDR2 is FQGTGA in the germline V gene. This CDR3 is built from 13 residues. DNA for the CDR3: TGTGCCAGCAGCTTATCATTTAGGAATGAGCAGTTCTTC. As protein: CASSLSFRNEQFF.

The rearrangement links TRBV7-8 to TRBJ1-1, with 8 positions matching TRBD1. Germline assignment: CDR1 SGHVS and CDR2 FQNEAQ. V gave up 4 bases and J gave up 7 bases; unmatched junction bases: 8. The CDR3 spans 14 residues. CDR3 DNA: TGTGCCAGCAGCTCCGACAGGGGAACGGGTGAAGCTTTCTTT. This encodes CASSSDRGTGEAFF.

The table lists this clonotype with a few counts. The gene calls are TRBV7-6 and TRBJ1-1; 7 bases are a match to TRBD1. V gave up 4 bases and J gave up 4 bases; unmatched junction bases: 6. The CDR3 totals 14 residues. Germline lookup yields CDR1 SGHVS and CDR2 FNYEAQ. The CDR3 bases are TGTGCCAGCAGCTCGACAGGGTCCCTCACTGAAGCTTTCTTT. Amino acids: CASSSTGSLTEAFF.

This clonotype occurred a few times. This chain joins TRBV12-3 or TRBV12-4 and TRBJ1-2; 7 nucleotides align to TRBD1. With 6 bases clipped from V and 3 bases from J, the junction kept 16 bases outside the gene matches. This CDR3 spans 17 amino acids. The CDR3: CASSESQGQTSYYGYTF. CDR3 in DNA: TGTGCCAGCAGCGAGTCCCAGGGACAGACGAGTTACTATGGCTACACCTTC.

The CDR3 coding sequence is TGTGCCAGCTTCCCCCTCACAGGAGCTGGTACTGAAGCTTTCTTT. Protein product: CASFPLTGAGTEAFF. The V and J genes are TRBV12-3 or TRBV12-4 and TRBJ1-1; TRBD1 might be the D (5 bases). The CDR3 has 15 residues. The V end was cut by 8 bases, the J end by 5 bases, with 21 bases between.

V is TRBV7-9 and J is TRBJ1-1, with no clear D. The CDR3 spans 12 residues. CDR1 SEHNR and CDR2 FQNEAQ come from the germline V gene (reference sequence). Trimming pared 11 bases from V and 2 bases from J, leaving 12 bases between. CDR3 coding DNA: TGTGCCGCCGGGCGGTCTAACACTGAAGCTTTCTTT. Its translation: CAAGRSNTEAFF.

This clonotype was seen repeatedly, ten times or more. V is TRBV12-3 or TRBV12-4 and J is TRBJ1-4; TRBD1 matches 9 bases. The V and J ends lost 4 bases and 8 bases, in that order; junction bases with no gene match: 5. The CDR3 is 14 residues long. CDR3 sequence (DNA): TGTGCCAGCAGTTCGGACAGGGGTGGCGAAAAACTGTTTTTT. It encodes CASSSDRGGEKLFF.

In this sample, this clonotype turned up a few times. In nucleotides, the CDR3 is TGTGCCAGCAGCGTAGTGGCAGGAAATTACAATGAGCAGTTCTTC. It yields the protein CASSVVAGNYNEQFF. The chain uses TRBV9 and TRBJ2-1; D not resolved. Germline-derived CDR1 and CDR2 are SGDLS and YYNGEE. The CDR3 is 15 residues long. V lost 0 bases and J 4 bases, leaving 11 bases between the germline ends.

This clonotype occurred a few times. This chain joins TRBV12-3 or TRBV12-4 and TRBJ1-1; no clear D. The CDR3 has 15 amino acids. V was clipped by 0 bases and J by 0 bases, with 8 bases between them. The CDR3 sequence is CASSLALGMNTEAFF. CDR3 sequence (DNA): TGTGCCAGCAGTTTAGCGCTGGGAATGAACACTGAAGCTTTCTTT.

This sequence joins TRBV6-6 and TRBJ2-1; 9 bases are a match to TRBD1. The end of the DNA fits TRBJ2-7 better, so the J call may be wrong. CDR1 is MNHNY and CDR2 is SVGAGI in the germline V gene (reference sequence). The CDR3 totals 13 residues. In nucleotides, the CDR3 is TGTGCCAGCAGTGACGACAGGGGGAACGAGCAGTACTTC. It codes for CASSDDRGNEQYF.

The gene calls are TRBV20-1 and TRBJ2-1; TRBD2 matches at 9 bases. CDR1 is DFQATT, CDR2 SNEGSKA, per germline (reference sequence). The CDR3 contains 14 residues. J gave up 8 bases and V 6 bases, and 11 bases lay outside the gene matches. CDR3 DNA: TGCAGTGCGGGGCGGCTAGCGGGAACGGATGAGCAGTTCTTC. It codes for CSAGRLAGTDEQFF.

The chain uses TRBV6-5 and TRBJ1-1; D remains ambiguous. Per the germline V gene, CDR1 is MNHEY and CDR2 is SVGAGI. This CDR3 region has 13 residues. With 2 bases removed from V and 5 bases from J, the gap between germline ends came to 9 bases. The CDR3 coding sequence is TGTGCCAGCAGTTACGAGTACCATACTGAAGCTTTCTTT. Amino acids: CASSYEYHTEAFF.